This T cell receptor (beta chain) stems from a study of T-cell reconstitution after alpha-beta-depleted transplantation in children. General observations from the study: About two months after transplant, alpha-beta T cells reportedly came from several hundred expanded graft clones.

During its preparation, the TCRbeta library received unique molecular identifiers. Each CDR3 protein gets one entry after TCRdb re-called the PCR reads with MiXCR. This table has about 60,000 distinct CDR3 sequences, 44% appearing once. The CDR3 is 15 amino acids. Germline V CDR1 and CDR2: SQVTM, ANQGSEA. V lost 2 bases and J lost 1, with 14 bases in between. A note on this clonotype: What it binds is not known.

The V gene is TRBV29-1, the J gene TRBJ1-1; no clear D gene. The input for sequencing was PBMCs, mostly from graft donor cells, taken 360 days after TCRalphabeta/CD19-depleted stem cell transplant. The sequence came from a male patient between 10 and 17 years old who had a stem cell transplant for acute lymphoblastic leukemia, so the T cells may come from the graft donor. This chain's CDR3 is CSVELLVAPNTEAFF. The CDR3 DNA reads as TGCAGCGTTGAATTGCTCGTGGCCCCGAACACTGAAGCTTTCTTT.